Sequencing of this TCR beta chain was carried out in a study of cytomegalovirus exposure and HLA in healthy donors. Both 60 Vbeta primers and 13 Jbeta primers went into the PCR. TCRdb keeps only in-frame clones here, not all; method: immunoSEQ multiplex PCR. The sample includes about 130,000 clones, around four fifths of them seen just once. With regard to this clone: Antigen unknown. Germline is not matched at one junction end, which may reflect a read error.

Findings of the study overall: Most TCR beta V segments were productive about 90% or about 30% of the time in an earlier analysis. Later work found that TCR association rates differed between HLA loci; DRB1 had the most and HLA-C the fewest. Reportedly, HLA-A and HLA-B alleles of most subjects were accurately predicted from TCR beta. The sole available immune exposure information was CMV serostatus.

Looked up from germline, CDR1 is SEHNR and CDR2 is FQNEAQ (reference sequence). The CDR3 consists of 13 residues. Material for sequencing was PBMCs. The TCR comes from a man in his thirties or forties in good health. The chain couples TRBV7-9 to TRBJ1-1, with D possibly TRBD1 on 5 matching bases. CDR3: CSSNSWGGPEAFF. The CDR3 coding sequence is TGTTCCAGCAACTCCTGGGGGGGACCTGAAGCTTTCTTT.